A single sample is the source of the 20 T cell receptor beta chains below, sequenced in a study of PD-L1 blockade in urothelial cancer. Time point described: pretreatment peripheral blood. Clones were read by immunoSEQ multiplex PCR, and TCRdb kept only the in-frame ones, dropping some. The sample has roughly 87,000 clones, 89% seen once. Sequences were derived from PBMCs, sampled around atezolizumab (anti-PD-L1) treatment. These receptors were taken from an elderly woman with urothelial cancer.

This chain joins TRBV7-2 and TRBJ2-2; a possible D gene is TRBD2 (6 bases). The CDR3 sequence is 16 residues long. The germline CDR1 and CDR2 sequences are SGHTA and FQGNSA. V lost 3 bases to trimming and J lost 2 bases, with 13 bases between them. This CDR3 is CASSFVAGRNTGELFF. CDR3 sequence (DNA): TGTGCCAGCAGCTTCGTGGCGGGGCGAAACACCGGGGAGCTGTTTTTT.

This rearrangement joins TRBV7-8 to TRBJ1-2, with 7 bases lining up with TRBD1. The germline V gene encodes CDR1 SGHVS and CDR2 FQNEAQ. The ends lost 4 bases at V and 4 bases at J; junction bases unmatched: 6. The CDR3 loop spans 14 amino acids. In DNA form, the CDR3 reads TGTGCCAGCAGCTCTAGACAGGGAAGCTATGGCTACACCTTC. This sequence encodes CASSSRQGSYGYTF. Complete variable domain (other parts from reference TRBV7-8 and TRBJ1-2): GAGVSQSPRYKVAKRGQDVALRCDPISGHVSLFWYQQALGQGPEFLTYFQNEAQLDKSGLPSDRFFAERPEGSVSTLKIQRTQQEDSAVYLCASSSRQGSYGYTFGSGTRLTVV.

The rearrangement links TRBV6-1 to TRBJ2-3; the match to TRBD1 covers 8 bases. The V and J ends lost 4 bases and 1 base, in that order; junction bases with no gene match: 7. This CDR3 region has 16 residues. CDR1 and CDR2 from the germline V gene are MNHNS and SASEGT. For the CDR3, the DNA is TGTGCCAGCAGTGTCGGGACAGGCGCCCGCACAGATACGCAGTATTTT. Translated, it gives CASSVGTGARTDTQYF.

The chain joins TRBV4-2 to TRBJ1-4, with D unclear. V was trimmed by 0 bases and J by 7 bases, leaving 6 bases between them. Looked up from germline, CDR1 is LGHNA and CDR2 is YNFKEQ. CDR3 length: 13 amino acids. CDR3 sequence: CASSQDLGEKLFF. CDR3 in DNA: TGTGCCAGCAGCCAAGATCTCGGTGAAAAACTGTTTTTT.

The CDR3 sequence is CASSQVRGGGYTF. The CDR3 DNA is TGTGCCAGCAGCCAAGTTCGGGGTGGCGGCTACACCTTC. The J gene is TRBJ1-2, the V gene TRBV14; D is undetermined. This CDR3 is 13 amino acids long. Germline V gene lookup returns CDR1 SGHDN and CDR2 FVKESK. V lost 1 base and J 8 bases, leaving 11 bases between the germline ends. The full variable domain, completed using reference TRBV14 and TRBJ1-2, is EAGVTQFPSHSVIEKGQTVTLRCDPISGHDNLYWYRRVMGKEIKFLLHFVKESKQDESGMPNNRFLAERTGGTYSTLKVQPAELEDSGVYFCASSQVRGGGYTFGSGTRLTVV.

The chain joins TRBV5-1 to TRBJ1-1; 7 nucleotides match TRBD1. The CDR3 has 14 residues. Germline values: CDR1 SGHRS, CDR2 YFSETQ. V was pared by 0 bases and J by 8 bases, with 7 bases of the junction left unmatched. The CDR3, as DNA: TGCGCCAGCAGCTTGGTGTACAGGGGCGGAGAAGCTTTCTTT. Its protein is CASSLVYRGGEAFF.

This chain links TRBV7-9 with TRBJ2-7, with D possibly TRBD1 on 6 matching bases. The V end was cut by 7 bases, the J end by 0 bases, with 10 bases between. Germline V gene sequence: CDR1 SEHNR, CDR2 FQNEAQ (reference sequence). The CDR3 length is 13 residues. The CDR3 region is CASMRGSSYEQYF. As DNA, the CDR3 is TGTGCCAGCATGAGGGGGAGCTCCTACGAGCAGTACTTC. Based on the CDR3 plus reference TRBV7-9 and TRBJ2-7, the full variable domain is DTGVSQNPRHKITKRGQNVTFRCDPISEHNRLYWYRQTLGQGPEFLTYFQNEAQLEKSRLLSDRFSAERPKGSFSTLEIQRTEQGDSAMYLCASMRGSSYEQYFGPGTRLTVT.

The chain is built from TRBV28 and TRBJ1-5, with 7 bases aligning to TRBD1. This CDR3 contains 14 residues. V lost 5 bases, J lost 6 bases, and 7 bases stayed unmatched. Germline lookup yields CDR1 MDHEN and CDR2 SYDVKM. The CDR3 DNA is TGTGCCAGCAGTCGAAGACAGGGCTTTCAGCCCCAGCATTTT. Protein product: CASSRRQGFQPQHF.

The chain links TRBV5-4 to TRBJ2-3; 11 nucleotides agree with TRBD2. Germline V gives CDR1 SGHNT, CDR2 YYREEE (reference sequence). The ends lost 0 bases at V and 3 bases at J; junction bases unmatched: 3. The CDR3 runs to 16 residues. The CDR3: CASSLGGTSGTDTQYF. DNA of the CDR3: TGTGCCAGCAGCTTGGGGGGGACTAGCGGTACAGATACGCAGTATTTT. The full variable domain, completed using reference TRBV5-4 and TRBJ2-3, is ETGVTQSPTHLIKTRGQQVTLRCSSQSGHNTVSWYQQALGQGPQFIFQYYREEENGRGNFPPRFSGLQFPNYSSELNVNALELDDSALYLCASSLGGTSGTDTQYFGPGTRLTVL.

The chain recombines TRBV14 with TRBJ1-1; maybe TRBD1 (5 bases). The V end lost 0 bases, the J end lost 4 bases, and 9 bases lay between the germline ends. The CDR3 runs 14 residues. Germline CDR1 reads SGHDN; CDR2 reads FVKESK. CDR3 DNA: TGTGCCAGCAGCCAAGAAACGGGGGGCACTGAAGCTTTCTTT. Translation gives CASSQETGGTEAFF.

This chain joins TRBV19 and TRBJ1-5; maybe TRBD1 (6 bases). The ends were cut back, 6 bases at V and 2 bases at J, with 14 bases in the middle. CDR3 size: 15 residues. The germline gives CDR1 LNHDA, CDR2 SQIVND (reference sequence). In DNA form, the CDR3 reads TGTGCCAGTAGCAGCACAGGGATGGGCAATCAGCCCCAGCATTTT. It codes for CASSSTGMGNQPQHF.

The chain uses TRBV5-1 and TRBJ2-1; D gene ambiguous. The V gene lost 1 base and the J gene lost 5 bases, with 10 bases spanning the gap. This CDR3 is 14 amino acids long. The germline CDR1 and CDR2 sequences are SGHRS and YFSETQ. The CDR3 protein is CASSLNPSNNEQFF. The CDR3 nucleotides are TGCGCCAGCAGCTTGAATCCTAGTAACAATGAGCAGTTCTTC.

The chain combines TRBV6-1 with TRBJ2-1; 9 positions match TRBD1. V shed 10 bases and J 3 bases; nucleotides not matched to a gene: 7. CDR1 is MNHNS, CDR2 SASEGT, per germline. The CDR3 is made up of 14 amino acids. Here the CDR3 DNA reads TGTGCCACCCAGTGGACAGGGGTCTACAATGAGCAGTTCTTC. Protein sequence: CATQWTGVYNEQFF.

This clone was seen once. This chain joins TRBV11-2 and TRBJ2-5; TRBD2 might be the D (5 bases). Germline CDR1 is SGHAT and CDR2 is FQNNGV. This CDR3 region has 13 residues. V was clipped by 1 base and J by 7 bases, with 10 bases between them. In DNA, the CDR3 is TGTGCCAGCAGCTTAGTCCCCGCGGGGACCCAGTACTTC. Its protein is CASSLVPAGTQYF.

The chain combines TRBV5-4 with TRBJ1-2, with TRBD1 matching over 7 bases. The CDR3 extends over 16 amino acids. From germline, CDR1 is SGHNT and CDR2 YYREEE (reference sequence). The trim removed 3 bases at V and 3 bases at J, leaving 11 bases unmatched. The CDR3 sequence is CASSSREGAVDYGYTF. As DNA, the CDR3 is TGTGCCAGCAGCTCCAGAGAGGGGGCTGTGGACTATGGCTACACCTTC.

The CDR3 region is CASSVSQMNTEAFF. The DNA of the CDR3 is TGTGCCAGCAGCGTATCTCAGATGAACACTGAAGCTTTCTTT. V usage is TRBV9 and J usage is TRBJ1-1; D gene ambiguous. This CDR3 region has 14 residues. V was pared by 1 base and J by 0 bases, with 7 bases between. The germline CDR1 and CDR2 sequences are SGDLS and YYNGEE.

The genes are TRBV2 and TRBJ2-1, with D possibly TRBD2 on 7 matching bases. V dropped 7 bases and J dropped 10 bases, with 17 bases sitting between them. The CDR3 consists of 13 residues. The germline V gene has CDR1 SNHLY and CDR2 FYNNEI. CDR3 DNA: TGTGCCAGCAACTGGGGGGGCTCGCGGGAGCAGTTCTTC. Amino acids: CASNWGGSREQFF.

J is TRBJ2-3 and V is TRBV5-1; D unresolved. CDR1 and CDR2 from the germline V gene are SGHRS and YFSETQ. CDR3 length: 17 residues. V lost 2 bases and J 0 bases, leaving 16 bases between the germline ends. CDR3 sequence reads: CASSLGENYFSTDTQYF. CDR3 coding DNA: TGCGCCAGCAGCTTAGGAGAAAATTACTTTAGCACAGATACGCAGTATTTT. The full variable domain, rest sourced from reference TRBV5-1 and TRBJ2-3, is KAGVTQTPRYLIKTRGQQVTLSCSPISGHRSVSWYQQTPGQGLQFLFEYFSETQRNKGNFPGRFSGRQFSNSRSEMNVSTLELGDSALYLCASSLGENYFSTDTQYFGPGTRLTVL.

CDR3 bases: TGCGCCAGCAACTTAGCGGGAGGAGCAGATACGCAGTATTTT. It is translated as CASNLAGGADTQYF. V gene TRBV5-1 combines with J gene TRBJ2-3; 10 positions agree with TRBD2. CDR3 size: 14 residues. J lost 4 bases, V lost 6 bases, and 5 bases had no gene match. Germline CDR1 is SGHRS and CDR2 is YFSETQ.

The chain couples TRBV5-6 to TRBJ2-2, with TRBD1 matching over 9 bases. Trimming at V came to 0 bases and at J to 6 bases, leaving 9 bases not matched to a gene. The V gene's germline CDR1 is SGHDT and CDR2 YYEEEE. This CDR3 contains 17 residues. The CDR3 DNA reads as TGTGCCAGCAGCTTGGCCAGGGGACAGGGTAGCGCCGGGGAGCTGTTTTTT. Its translation: CASSLARGQGSAGELFF.